The 22 T cell receptor beta chains given below trace back to one sample, sequenced in a study of shared clonotypes between healthy human individuals. The protocol was immunoSEQ multiplex PCR, while the TCRdb copy is restricted to in-frame clones and leaves out a portion. The repertoire includes about 980,000 clones, around 80% of them detected once, and approximately 1.5% sits in the top ten. The specimen sequenced was memory CD4+ T cells sorted from blood. Subset given: CD45RA-negative fraction. Every receptor here comes from a man between 18 and 29 years old in good health.

The CDR3, as DNA: TGTGCCAGCAGCTTGCGGGGGGTTATGAACACTGAAGCTTTCTTT. It translates to CASSLRGVMNTEAFF. The chain is built from TRBV5-4 and TRBJ1-1; possibly TRBD1 for D (5 bases). The CDR3 is 15 amino acids. CDR1 is SGHNT and CDR2 is YYREEE in the germline V gene (reference sequence). V was clipped by 1 base and J by 0 bases, with 10 bases between them.

The rearrangement joins TRBV4-3 to TRBJ1-5, with D possibly TRBD1 on 6 matching bases. Germline CDR1 reads LGHNA; CDR2 reads YSLEER. The CDR3 sequence is 19 residues long. Trimming removed 2 bases at V and 2 bases at J, with 22 bases between. CDR3 residues: CASSQTGSRGAPGNQPQHF. DNA for the CDR3: TGCGCCAGCAGCCAAACGGGCAGCAGGGGCGCCCCGGGCAATCAGCCCCAGCATTTT.

The V gene is TRBV30, the J gene TRBJ1-5; 8 bases fit TRBD1. This CDR3 comprises 14 residues. Looked up from germline, CDR1 is GTSNPN and CDR2 is SVGIG (reference sequence). V trimming: 2 bases; J trimming: 7 bases; junction bases outside the gene matches: 7. Written as DNA, the CDR3 is TGTGCCTGGAGTCGCGGACAGGGAAAACAGCCCCAGCATTTT. Encoded protein: CAWSRGQGKQPQHF. The full variable domain, its missing parts supplied by reference TRBV30 and TRBJ1-5, is SQTIHQWPATLVQPVGSPLSLECTVEGTSNPNLYWYRQAAGRGLQLLFYSVGIGQISSEVPQNLSASRPQDRQFILSSKKLLLSDSGFYLCAWSRGQGKQPQHFGDGTRLSIL.

Regarding this clone: The sample contains more than one DNA sequence encoding this CDR3. The chain couples TRBV7-2 to TRBJ2-7; 10 positions agree with TRBD1. CDR1 and CDR2 (germline): SGHTA, FQGNSA. V lost 0 bases and J lost 2; bases outside the gene matches: 1. The CDR3 consists of 15 residues. This CDR3 is CASSLAGTGAYEQYF. The CDR3 nucleotides are TGTGCCAGCAGCTTAGCGGGGACAGGGGCCTACGAGCAGTACTTC.

This chain uses TRBV11-2 with TRBJ1-5, with no clear D. Germline values: CDR1 SGHAT, CDR2 FQNNGV. Trimming took 5 bases from V and 3 from J, leaving 11 bases between them. The CDR3 totals 14 residues. Here the CDR3 reads CASSRTSPNQPQHF. DNA of the CDR3: TGTGCCAGCAGCAGGACCTCGCCCAATCAGCCCCAGCATTTT.

The V gene is TRBV9, the J gene TRBJ2-1; 9 bases are shared with TRBD2. Per the germline V gene, CDR1 is SGDLS and CDR2 is YYNGEE. The CDR3 has 15 residues. With V trimmed by 0 bases and J by 9 bases, 7 bases remained unmatched. Written as DNA, the CDR3 is TGTGCCAGCAGCGTAGGTCGCGGGAGGGCCAGTGAGCAGTTCTTC. Encoded protein: CASSVGRGRASEQFF.

The CDR3 loop is CASSLQGAHSPLHF. CDR3 bases: TGTGCCAGCAGCTTACAGGGGGCACATTCACCCCTCCACTTT. The chain carries TRBV6-5 and TRBJ1-6, with 9 bases lining up with TRBD1. CDR3 length equals 14 residues. Germline V gene sequence: CDR1 MNHEY, CDR2 SVGAGI. Unmatched junction bases numbered 5, after V lost 6 bases and J lost 8 bases.

This chain connects TRBV7-2 to TRBJ2-7; D is perhaps TRBD2 (5 bases). Per the germline V gene, CDR1 is SGHTA and CDR2 is FQGNSA. This CDR3 has 15 residues. V was cut by 5 bases and J by 3 bases, with 17 bases left in between. The CDR3 protein is CASSQDLPGHYEQYF. CDR3 nucleotide sequence: TGTGCCAGCAGCCAGGACTTACCCGGGCACTACGAGCAGTACTTC.

This clone was counted at least ten times. The chain employs TRBV6-1 and TRBJ1-2; D is perhaps TRBD1 (5 bases). Germline V gene data show CDR1 as MNHNS and CDR2 as SASEGT. The V end was cut by 1 base, the J end by 3 bases, with 15 bases between. This CDR3 contains 16 residues. The CDR3 is CASSEGGPSGYYGYTF. CDR3 in DNA: TGTGCCAGCAGTGAAGGGGGCCCGTCAGGGTACTATGGCTACACCTTC.

About this clone itself: The same CDR3 also results from other DNA sequences found in this sample. The V gene is TRBV5-1, the J gene TRBJ1-1, with 8 bases identical to TRBD1. The CDR3 totals 14 residues. Germline V gene lookup returns CDR1 SGHRS and CDR2 YFSETQ. J lost 0 bases, V lost 4 bases, and 2 bases had no gene match. The CDR3, as DNA: TGCGCCAGCAGCACGACAGGGGTGAACACTGAAGCTTTCTTT. Amino acid sequence: CASSTTGVNTEAFF.

This chain joins TRBV7-9 and TRBJ1-2, with D unclear. The ends were cut back, 3 bases at V and 5 bases at J, with 10 bases in the middle. The CDR3 totals 13 residues. Germline-derived CDR1 and CDR2 are SEHNR and FQNEAQ (reference sequence). The CDR3 loop is CASSLSAGYGYTF. The CDR3, as DNA: TGTGCCAGCAGCTTGTCCGCCGGGTATGGCTACACCTTC.

This clone was seen more than once but under ten times. This rearrangement joins TRBV28 to TRBJ1-2; D is uncertain. The germline gives CDR1 MDHEN, CDR2 SYDVKM. V lost 6 bases, J lost 4 bases, and 15 bases lay in between. The CDR3 loop spans 14 amino acids. DNA of the CDR3: TGTGCCAGCAGCAAGGTGGCGCTCCCCTATGGCTACACCTTC. This sequence encodes CASSKVALPYGYTF.

The rearrangement uses TRBV12-5 and TRBJ2-7; D is perhaps TRBD1 (5 bases). V lost 5 bases to trimming and J lost 2 bases, with 13 bases between them. Germline V gives CDR1 LGHNT, CDR2 FRNRAP. The CDR3 has 14 amino acids. CDR3 residues: CASGGQGSTYEQYF. Written as DNA, the CDR3 is TGTGCTAGTGGTGGCCAGGGCTCCACCTACGAGCAGTACTTC.

This clone has a handful of counts. The rearrangement uses TRBV11-2 and TRBJ1-2; no firm D call. Looked up from germline, CDR1 is SGHAT and CDR2 is FQNNGV. V gave up 1 base and J gave up 8 bases, with 17 bases separating them. The CDR3 has 15 residues. CDR3 DNA sequence: TGTGCCAGCAGCTTAGGTTCCGGGAGGTTATACGGCTACACCTTC. Its protein is CASSLGSGRLYGYTF.

V gene TRBV2 combines with J gene TRBJ2-7; 8 bases fit TRBD2. The CDR3 spans 15 residues. The junction had 7 bases not matched to a gene; V was cut back by 4 bases and J by 2 bases. The germline V gene has CDR1 SNHLY and CDR2 FYNNEI. The CDR3 nucleotides read TGTGCCAGCAGTGTGGACTCGGGGGGGCCCTACGAGCAGTACTTC. Amino acids: CASSVDSGGPYEQYF.

The chain employs TRBV7-3 and TRBJ2-5; the D call may be TRBD1 or TRBD2 (5 bases each). The V gene's germline CDR1 is SGHTA and CDR2 FQGTGA. CDR3 length: 13 residues. Trimming removed 6 bases at V and 2 bases at J, with 10 bases between. The CDR3 sequence is CASSRGTQETQYF. The DNA of the CDR3 is TGTGCCAGCAGTCGGGGCACTCAAGAGACCCAGTACTTC.

The chain recombines TRBV2 with TRBJ1-4; D uncertain. The CDR3 loop spans 15 amino acids. CDR1 and CDR2 (germline): SNHLY, FYNNEI. Deletions cut 3 bases from V and 4 bases from J, with 12 bases between. The CDR3 sequence: CASSEDRQLNEKLFF. The CDR3 bases are TGTGCCAGCAGTGAGGATCGTCAGCTTAATGAAAAACTGTTTTTT.

The chain employs TRBV10-3 and TRBJ1-2, with a possible D match to TRBD1 (5 bases). This CDR3 comprises 14 residues. V was pared by 1 base and J by 8 bases, with 14 bases between. Germline V gene lookup returns CDR1 ENHRY and CDR2 SYGVKD. The CDR3: CAISEFEGARGYTF. The CDR3 DNA reads as TGTGCCATCAGTGAGTTTGAAGGGGCGCGGGGCTACACCTTC.

The chain combines TRBV5-1 with TRBJ1-2, with TRBD1 identical over 12 bases. Germline lookup yields CDR1 SGHRS and CDR2 YFSETQ. The CDR3 covers 17 residues. J lost 4 bases, V lost 4 bases, and 11 bases had no gene match. This CDR3 is CASSKGQGASISYGYTF. For the CDR3, the DNA is TGCGCCAGCAGCAAGGGACAGGGGGCCTCCATTAGCTATGGCTACACCTTC.

CDR3 coding DNA: TGTGCCAGCAGTTTACCGACCCGCGGGGCCGGGGAGCTGTTTTTT. It yields the protein CASSLPTRGAGELFF. The chain has TRBV28 and TRBJ2-2, with D perhaps TRBD2 (6 bases). This CDR3 is built from 15 residues. V lost 2 bases to trimming and J lost 6 bases, with 13 bases between them. Germline lookup yields CDR1 MDHEN and CDR2 SYDVKM.

The chain uses TRBV20-1 and TRBJ2-1, with D unresolved. V lost 0 bases and J lost 8, with 5 bases in between. The CDR3 contains 11 residues. CDR1 is DFQATT and CDR2 is SNEGSKA in the germline V gene (reference sequence). DNA of the CDR3: TGCAGTGCTAGAGATTTTGATGAGCAGTTCTTC. This gives the protein CSARDFDEQFF.

The chain couples TRBV11-2 to TRBJ2-2; 11 bases fit TRBD2. The CDR3 is 13 residues long. V shed 4 bases, J shed 10 bases, and the junction held 2 bases outside the gene matches. Germline V lookup: CDR1 SGHAT, CDR2 FQNNGV. The CDR3 loop is CASSSGLAVELFF. As DNA, the CDR3 is TGTGCCAGCAGCTCGGGACTAGCGGTGGAGCTGTTTTTT.